This T cell receptor (beta chain) was sequenced in a study of cytomegalovirus exposure and HLA in healthy donors (dated 2017 in TCRdb). For the study in its entirety: An earlier analysis of some 500 of the donors reported approximately 300 Gb of sequence data and approximately 110 million unique TCR beta sequences from about 179 million T cells. To predict cytomegalovirus infection status, the study combined high-throughput TCR immunosequencing, statistical association of individual TCRs with disease status, and machine learning. The study aimed to test whether signatures of past pathogen exposure could be identified by cataloging public T cell receptors. A later analysis re-analyzed previously published TCR beta repertoires from roughly 690 donors and added high-resolution HLA genotyping to study TCR occurrence patterns. Class I and class II HLA loci were covered by the typing at four-digit resolution. The genetic ancestry cluster associated with self-reported Caucasian donors included around 76% of the 300 to 450 genotyped donors. A later genetic analysis used genome-wide SNP genotypes for about 60% of the roughly 700 donors, treating that subset as a discovery cohort. Approximately 300 gigabases of sequencing data and around 90 million unique TCR sequences made up an early release that covered roughly 670 HLA-typed donors. Across 300 to 500 genotyped donors of the cohort, an average of about 240,000 unique TCR beta nucleotide sequences per donor were sequenced, and roughly a sixth of those sequences were non-productive. Alongside the repertoire data, information on donor age, sex, ethnicity and CMV serostatus was compiled. Every discovery cohort repertoire had been produced on one sequencing platform. In the later analysis, no new phenotypic data were used to find candidate immune exposures; instead, reliance was placed on TCR beta sequences and their occurrence across donors. In addition to the first cohort of 666 subjects, a separate validation cohort of approximately 130 different subjects was used. Several DR-DQ haplotypes were handled as single units for association and clustering because linkage in the cohort was strong. An earlier analysis of 587 of the donors used high-throughput TCR beta sequencing to judge whether each TCR beta V gene segment behaved as functional or pseudogenic. Typing coverage varied by locus: roughly 620-640 donors for A, B, C, DRB1 and DQB1; about 520 for DQA1; 600 to 610 for DPA1; around 490 for DPB1. The study used immunosequencing to profile the T cell repertoires of hundreds of subjects and linked those repertoires to cytomegalovirus serostatus.

According to the germline V gene, CDR1 reads MNHNS and CDR2 reads SASEGT. Inclusive of the bounding cysteine and phenylalanine, the CDR3 is 14 residues long. Only the CDR3 portion is preserved as DNA: 42 bases, with reading frame beginning at the first base. Trimming takes 3 bases off V and 5 bases off J; junction bases not matched to a gene: 3. A word on this clone: Its antigen is currently not known. Base qualities are not recorded, but no much larger clone differs from it by a single base.

Overall study results and their limits: Sequencing depth was assumed to be roughly uniform across donors in the presence/absence analyses, though that assumption may not hold. According to a later analysis, TCR association rates differed among HLA loci, with DRB1 alleles showing the most associated TCRs and HLA-C alleles showing the fewest. A later analysis associated approximately 17,000 TCR beta sequences with specific HLA alleles at a false discovery rate of 0.05. Compared with equally common non-associated chains, HLA-associated TCR beta chains in a later analysis were more clonally expanded and had lower generation probabilities. According to the authors, the approach could potentially be generalized to other disease states and immunological phenotypes. The classifier was reported to diagnose cytomegalovirus status with high specificity and sensitivity in both the original and validation cohorts. In the study, around 150 TCR beta chains were listed as associated with cytomegalovirus. In a later analysis, several top co-occurrence clusters were reported to appear linked to parvovirus B19, influenza, CMV and Epstein-Barr virus. Because counts were too low, 15 to 20 rarely observed V segments, including chromosome 9 orphons, were excluded from the earlier analysis of some 590 of the donors. An association between a missense DCLRE1C variant and V-gene and J-gene trimming of TCR beta chains was found in a later genetic analysis and replicated in an independent cohort. Immune exposure information for the cohort was limited to CMV serostatus. Assigning TCR associations to individual alleles was difficult when HLA alleles, especially DR and DQ, strongly co-occurred. This cohort had only TCR beta chains sequenced, and the lack of alpha or paired-chain data limited which features could be detected. Correlated functional status among segregating V segments might reflect linkage disequilibrium, but an unknown experimental factor could not be ruled out. In a later analysis, most CMV-associated TCR beta chains were found to appear HLA-restricted, with HLA associations seemingly driven largely by CMV exposure. An earlier analysis of around 600 of the donors showed that most TCR beta V segments appeared in productive rearrangements either about 87% or about 30% of the time, which broadly matched IMGT annotations. Compared with the approximately 670-donor mean, donors in an Asian-associated ancestry cluster had fewer N-insertions in productive TCRs, according to a later genetic analysis. HLA typing was unavailable for some donors at each locus, so association tests used only the typed subset. Because the 87-base-pair reads could not distinguish some IMGT-functional V segments, including TRBV6-2 and TRBV6-3, those segments were excluded. A further reported finding was that TCR beta sequences accurately predicted the HLA-A and HLA-B alleles for most subjects in the first cohort. A group of highly shared sequence variants was considered likely to be a technical artifact of the sequencing pipeline. In vitro tests confirmed that a few of the cytomegalovirus-associated TCR beta chains recognize cytomegalovirus antigens. Most TCR sequences were seen in very few donors, while some public TCRs were found in many individuals.

Library preparation employed the immunoSEQ multiplex PCR assay. The multiplex PCR relied on a mix of 60 forward primers for TCR Vbeta segments and 13 reverse primers for TCR Jbeta segments. The CDR3 region of rearranged TCR beta genes was amplified from genomic DNA with a multiplex PCR assay. The amplified TCR beta libraries were sequenced on the Illumina HiSeq System as 87-base-pair reads. The authors processed their data as follows. In a later analysis, around 80 million unique TCR beta chains were counted across the approximately 670 repertoires, and roughly 11 million of these chains were shared by at least two donors. Raw reads were error-corrected and collapsed into unique sequences with a nearest-neighbor algorithm that merged closely related sequences to remove PCR and sequencing errors. Alignment of CDR3 sequences to IMGT reference sequences was used to assign V, D and J gene segments. For a sequence to be retained, a match of at least six nucleotides was required to both a V gene segment and a J gene segment. Rearrangements were called productive when the CDR3 lacked stop codons and stayed in frame with V and J; all others were non-productive. CDR3 was defined by IMGT convention, running from the second conserved V-encoded cysteine to the conserved J-encoded phenylalanine. Sequences without an unambiguous match to a single V gene segment were excluded from the earlier analysis of about 640 of the donors. An earlier analysis of a few hundred of the donors called V segments functional above 56.7% productive rearrangements and segregating when the between-donor standard deviation exceeded 5%. A statistical classification framework was built to diagnose cytomegalovirus status from the catalog of TCR beta chain sequences. V and J gene assignment, in a later analysis, came from comparing TCR nucleotide sequences with IMGT/GENE-DB human TR gene sequences. The TCRdist pipeline was used in a later analysis to assign CDR3 sequences and most-parsimonious VDJ recombination scenarios. A later analysis defined each TCR beta chain by its CDR3 amino acid sequence plus V-gene family, and excluded reads lacking a unique V-gene family. In a later analysis, several hundred highly shared, low-generation-probability nucleotide sequences were removed to address suspected cross-contamination and a sequencing artifact. In a later analysis, a clonal expansion index for each public chain was calculated from normalized within-repertoire ranks of inferred template counts. In a later analysis, generation probabilities were computed using a VDJ recombination model fitted to out-of-frame rearrangements, and the results were checked against IGoR. In a later analysis, hypergeometric tests were used to score TCR-TCR, TCR-HLA and TCR-CMV co-occurrence, with a repertoire-size bias correction applied to TCR pairs. In a later analysis, false discovery rates were estimated by permuting HLA or CMV assignments 20 times. In a later analysis, co-occurring TCRs were grouped using DBSCAN, and TCRdist sequence similarity was added for clustering within HLA-allele-positive subsets. For co-occurrence clustering, repertoires with fewer than 30,000 or more than 120,000 public chains were excluded, along with five or six repertoires with anomalous nucleotide sharing. TCRdb stores this immuneACCESS table with in-frame sequences only. Part of the clones is absent; in the studies checked, under half of the shortfall reflects unresolved V genes, and no reason is known for the rest. V and J calls plus clone size are reproduced from that table; the DNA served to infer D and trimming. The table for this sample lists about 95,000 clones; 60% to 80% of them were counted only once. The ten largest clones capture about 8% of the sample.

The cohort consisted of 666 healthy bone marrow donors. At the time of sampling, all cohort members were nominally healthy, though unrecorded immune exposures were likely present. The donor tested CMV seronegative, placing the donor among the roughly 350 seronegative members of the cohort. Every donor gave a peripheral blood sample, and the peripheral blood mononuclear cells from that sample were used for TCR beta sequencing. The Qiagen DNeasy Blood Extraction Kit was used to extract genomic DNA from the blood cell samples. This sequence uses TRBV6-1 and TRBJ2-5, and 10 bases in between align with TRBD1. The clonotype comes from a man aged 60-69 years in good health and CMV-seronegative. Material for sequencing was PBMCs. DNA sequence: TGTGCCAGCAGTGAGGGGACAGGGGACGAGACCCAGTACTTC. Translated, this gives CASSEGTGDETQYF.